One sample yielded the 26 T cell receptor beta chains listed below, sequenced in a study of shared clonotypes between healthy human individuals. The table came from immunoSEQ multiplex PCR; TCRdb's copy has only in-frame clones and leaves some out. The sample consists of 2 million to 2.5 million clones, 85% to 95% of them appearing once. The sequencing input was naive CD4+ T cells from PBMCs. The subset here: CD45RA+ positively selected. All receptors derive from a man between 18 and 35 years old in good health. Some clones in this sample may be carry-over from other donors' samples.

This chain connects TRBV6-6 to TRBJ2-2; no reliable D call. Trimming removed 5 bases at V and 8 bases at J, with 12 bases between. Germline-derived CDR1 and CDR2 are MNHNY and SVGAGI (reference sequence). The length of the CDR3 is 13 residues. The CDR3 bases are TGTGCCAGCAGTGGTATCGGTGGGGGGGAGCTGTTTTTT. Protein: CASSGIGGGELFF.

J is TRBJ2-3 and V is TRBV2; 10 nucleotides align to TRBD2. With V trimmed by 4 bases and J by 6 bases, 4 bases remained unmatched. The CDR3 covers 14 residues. Germline loops: CDR1 SNHLY, CDR2 FYNNEI. Written as DNA, the CDR3 is TGTGCCAGCAGTGGCGAAGCGGGAGGGGATACGCAGTATTTT. Protein sequence: CASSGEAGGDTQYF. Supplemented by reference TRBV2 and TRBJ2-3, the full variable domain reads EPEVTQTPSHQVTQMGQEVILRCVPISNHLYFYWYRQILGQKVEFLVSFYNNEISEKSEIFDDQFSVERPDGSNFTLKIRSTKLEDSAMYFCASSGEAGGDTQYFGPGTRLTVL.

This clone was seen once. The chain links TRBV7-9 to TRBJ2-7; D perhaps matches TRBD1 (6 bases). CDR1 and CDR2 from the germline V gene are SEHNR and FQNEAQ (reference sequence). The length of the CDR3 is 13 residues. V gave up 5 bases and J gave up 7 bases, with 15 bases separating them. The DNA for the CDR3 is TGTGCCAGCAGCGCCACAGGGTCTAGGGAGCAGTACTTC. Translating it yields CASSATGSREQYF.

The rearrangement joins TRBV19 to TRBJ2-2; tentatively, D is TRBD2 (6 bases). V was trimmed by 7 bases and J by 6 bases, leaving 9 bases between them. The CDR3 sequence is 12 residues long. Germline V gene lookup returns CDR1 LNHDA and CDR2 SQIVND (reference sequence). The CDR3 protein is CASMEGPGELFF. The CDR3 region has the DNA TGTGCCAGTATGGAGGGACCCGGGGAGCTGTTTTTT.

The chain uses TRBV7-2 and TRBJ2-5, with a possible D match to TRBD1 (6 bases). Germline assignment: CDR1 SGHTA and CDR2 FQGNSA. V was clipped by 2 bases and J by 5 bases, with 12 bases between them. The CDR3 runs 14 residues. Written as DNA, the CDR3 is TGTGCCAGCAGCTTAATGGGGGCAGGGGAGACCCAGTACTTC. Translating gives CASSLMGAGETQYF.

This CDR3 is CASSRLAEGYEQYF. The CDR3 DNA sequence: TGTGCCAGCAGCAGACTAGCGGAGGGATACGAGCAGTACTTC. The chain couples TRBV2 to TRBJ2-7, with 9 bases aligning to TRBD2. Trimming removed 6 bases from V and 4 bases from J; junction bases left unmatched: 7. Germline V gene data show CDR1 as SNHLY and CDR2 as FYNNEI. The CDR3 has 14 amino acids. The full variable domain, completed using reference TRBV2 and TRBJ2-7, is EPEVTQTPSHQVTQMGQEVILRCVPISNHLYFYWYRQILGQKVEFLVSFYNNEISEKSEIFDDQFSVERPDGSNFTLKIRSTKLEDSAMYFCASSRLAEGYEQYFGPGTRLTVT.

V is TRBV10-3 and J is TRBJ1-1; 11 positions match TRBD1. CDR1 ENHRY and CDR2 SYGVKD come from the germline V gene. The J segment lost 1 base and the V segment lost 4 bases, leaving 8 bases of the junction unmatched. The CDR3 is made up of 17 amino acids. The CDR3 spells CAISGAGQGASNTEAFF. The CDR3 DNA follows: TGTGCCATCAGTGGGGCCGGACAGGGGGCCTCGAACACTGAAGCTTTCTTT.

The chain has TRBV10-3 and TRBJ1-1, with D perhaps matching TRBD1 (5 bases). The germline V gene encodes CDR1 ENHRY and CDR2 SYGVKD. The CDR3 has 14 amino acids. V dropped 7 bases and J dropped 3 bases, with 15 bases sitting between them. The CDR3 nucleotides read TGTGCCATCACGGGGGGTTTCGGGGACACTGAAGCTTTCTTT. Translation: CAITGGFGDTEAFF.

This clone came up a few times. This rearrangement joins TRBV7-8 to TRBJ2-2; tentative D call: TRBD2 (5 bases). Germline V gives CDR1 SGHVS, CDR2 FQNEAQ. Between the trimmed V and J ends, which lost 1 base and 5 bases, there was a span of 8 bases. The CDR3 contains 14 residues. The DNA for the CDR3 is TGTGCCAGCAGCTTAGAAACTAGGACCGGGGAGCTGTTTTTT. Its translation: CASSLETRTGELFF.

This clone was recorded a few times. The same CDR3 arises from other DNA sequences in this sample as well. V gene TRBV6-6 combines with J gene TRBJ2-5, with D unclear. V lost 2 bases and J 2 bases, leaving 6 bases between the germline ends. The CDR3 length is 13 residues. Germline V lookup: CDR1 MNHNY, CDR2 SVGAGI (reference sequence). CDR3: CASSYLGQETQYF. In DNA, the CDR3 is TGTGCCAGCAGTTACCTGGGGCAAGAGACCCAGTACTTC.

Comments on this clone: This specimen includes other DNA sequences encoding the same CDR3. V gene TRBV5-4 combines with J gene TRBJ2-1, with 10 bases identical to TRBD2. CDR1 and CDR2 (germline): SGHNT, YYREEE (reference sequence). The length of the CDR3 is 15 residues. V was clipped by 2 bases and J by 1 base; unmatched bases: 0. The CDR3 nucleotides read TGTGCCAGCAGCTTTAGCGGGGGGTCCTACAATGAGCAGTTCTTC. Residues: CASSFSGGSYNEQFF.

The J gene is TRBJ1-5, the V gene TRBV10-3; 8 bases match TRBD1. J lost 6 bases, V lost 2 bases, and 6 bases had no gene match. Germline loops: CDR1 ENHRY, CDR2 SYGVKD. The CDR3 runs 15 residues. CDR3 DNA: TGTGCCATCAGTGAGCGGGGACAGGTCGGTCAGCCCCAGCATTTT. This sequence encodes CAISERGQVGQPQHF.

The genes are TRBV5-1 and TRBJ2-1; perhaps TRBD1 as D (6 bases). Germline CDR1 reads SGHRS; CDR2 reads YFSETQ. The V gene lost 3 bases and the J gene lost 7 bases, with 29 bases spanning the gap. This CDR3 comprises 19 residues. The CDR3 DNA sequence: TGCGCCAGCAGCTGGATGGTTCAAGGCGCGAGGGCCGACAGGAATGAGCAGTTCTTC. It specifies CASSWMVQGARADRNEQFF.

V gene TRBV9 combines with J gene TRBJ1-2; no clear D. From germline, CDR1 is SGDLS and CDR2 YYNGEE. Trimming left V 6 bases short and J 5 bases short, with 17 bases between. This CDR3 is 14 amino acids long. CDR3 residues: CASTSKEGWYGYTF. DNA of the CDR3: TGTGCCAGCACCAGTAAGGAGGGTTGGTATGGCTACACCTTC.

The chain links TRBV7-9 to TRBJ1-5, with D tentatively TRBD1 (5 bases). The CDR3 has 16 amino acids. Between the trimmed V and J ends, which lost 4 bases and 4 bases, there was a span of 17 bases. Germline assignment: CDR1 SEHNR and CDR2 FQNEAQ (reference sequence). The CDR3, as DNA: TGTGCCAGCAGCTCCGGGGCAGGTCGTAGGAATCAGCCCCAGCATTTT. Its protein product is CASSSGAGRRNQPQHF.

The genes are TRBV16 and TRBJ2-7; 12 nucleotides agree with TRBD2. Germline trimming cut 3 bases from V and 1 base from J; bases unmatched to any gene: 4. Germline CDR1 reads KGHSY; CDR2 reads FQNENV. The CDR3 is made up of 16 amino acids. CDR3 DNA sequence: TGTGCCAGCAGCCAGGGACTAGCGGGCCAGTCCTACGAGCAGTACTTC. Translated, it gives CASSQGLAGQSYEQYF.

This chain joins TRBV27 and TRBJ2-7; D is undetermined. Germline V gene lookup returns CDR1 MNHEY and CDR2 SMNVEV (reference sequence). The CDR3 is 12 residues long. The ends were cut back, 8 bases at V and 3 bases at J, with 11 bases in the middle. The CDR3 sequence: CASGFSFYEQYF. The CDR3 DNA follows: TGTGCCAGCGGCTTCAGCTTCTACGAGCAGTACTTC.

Here the CDR3 reads CASSALLAGAADTQYF. CDR3 coding DNA: TGTGCCAGCAGCGCCCTCCTAGCGGGAGCCGCAGATACGCAGTATTTT. This chain uses TRBV11-2 with TRBJ2-3, with 10 bases fitting TRBD2. The V segment lost 5 bases and the J segment 4 bases; nucleotides outside the gene matches: 9. This CDR3 has 16 amino acids. Germline V gene lookup returns CDR1 SGHAT and CDR2 FQNNGV.

The chain uses TRBV7-9 and TRBJ2-7; the D gene is possibly TRBD1 (5 bases). Germline values: CDR1 SEHNR, CDR2 FQNEAQ (reference sequence). Trimming took 2 bases from V and 7 from J, leaving 15 bases between them. The length of the CDR3 is 14 residues. The CDR3 region is CASSLQGSAGEQYF. As DNA, the CDR3 is TGTGCCAGCAGCTTACAGGGATCAGCAGGAGAGCAGTACTTC.

V is TRBV19 and J is TRBJ2-1; 9 bases fit TRBD2. The V gene's germline CDR1 is LNHDA and CDR2 SQIVND (reference sequence). V was clipped by 8 bases and J by 4 bases; unmatched bases: 6. The CDR3 sequence is 14 residues long. The CDR3 DNA sequence: TGTGCCAGTCACGAGACTAGCGGATACAATGAGCAGTTCTTC. Amino acids: CASHETSGYNEQFF.

The chain recombines TRBV7-6 with TRBJ2-1; D possibly corresponds to TRBD2 (7 bases). The length of the CDR3 is 17 residues. With 5 bases removed from V and 8 bases from J, the gap between germline ends came to 25 bases. The germline V gene encodes CDR1 SGHVS and CDR2 FNYEAQ. The CDR3 nucleotides are TGTGCCAGCAGCAACAGCCTCGGCGGGGGCGCAATCCATGAGCAGTTCTTC. Its protein product is CASSNSLGGGAIHEQFF. Looking up the rest from reference TRBV7-6 and TRBJ2-1 gives the full variable domain: GAGVSQSPRYKVTKRGQDVALRCDPISGHVSLYWYRQALGQGPEFLTYFNYEAQQDKSGLPNDRFSAERPEGSISTLTIQRTEQRDSAMYRCASSNSLGGGAIHEQFFGPGTRLTVL.

The chain joins TRBV5-4 to TRBJ2-1; D may be TRBD2 (5 bases). The CDR3 runs to 13 residues. CDR1 is SGHNT, CDR2 YYREEE, per germline (reference sequence). The V gene lost 1 base and the J gene lost 7 bases, with 9 bases spanning the gap. CDR3 DNA: TGTGCCAGCAGCTTGCCGGGGATGAATGAGCAGTTCTTC. It encodes CASSLPGMNEQFF.

V and J are TRBV7-8 and TRBJ2-5, with D perhaps TRBD1 or TRBD2 (5 bases each). Trimming cost V 5 bases and J 5 bases, with 15 bases left between them. The germline CDR1 and CDR2 sequences are SGHVS and FQNEAQ. The CDR3 is 14 residues long. The CDR3 loop is CASSTRDRGETQYF. CDR3 coding DNA: TGTGCCAGCAGCACAAGGGACCGAGGCGAGACCCAGTACTTC. Complete variable domain (other parts from reference TRBV7-8 and TRBJ2-5): GAGVSQSPRYKVAKRGQDVALRCDPISGHVSLFWYQQALGQGPEFLTYFQNEAQLDKSGLPSDRFFAERPEGSVSTLKIQRTQQEDSAVYLCASSTRDRGETQYFGPGTRLLVL.

V and J are TRBV5-1 and TRBJ2-1; D call uncertain. Deletions cut 0 bases from V and 4 bases from J, with 17 bases between. Germline V CDR1 and CDR2: SGHRS, YFSETQ. The CDR3 has 17 amino acids. The CDR3: CASSLVLESLVYNEQFF. The CDR3 DNA follows: TGCGCCAGCAGCTTGGTTCTAGAAAGTTTGGTGTACAATGAGCAGTTCTTC.

This sequence joins TRBV5-4 and TRBJ1-1; D is undetermined. CDR1 SGHNT and CDR2 YYREEE come from the germline V gene (reference sequence). The CDR3 is 14 residues long. V lost 2 bases and J 3 bases, leaving 11 bases between the germline ends. Written as DNA, the CDR3 is TGTGCCAGCAGCTTTGAACCTGCGGACACTGAAGCTTTCTTT. This translates into CASSFEPADTEAFF. Full variable domain (outside the CDR3, taken from reference TRBV5-4 and TRBJ1-1): ETGVTQSPTHLIKTRGQQVTLRCSSQSGHNTVSWYQQALGQGPQFIFQYYREEENGRGNFPPRFSGLQFPNYSSELNVNALELDDSALYLCASSFEPADTEAFFGQGTRLTVV.

The chain recombines TRBV6-1 with TRBJ2-7; no reliable D call. Germline loops: CDR1 MNHNS, CDR2 SASEGT. The CDR3 spans 12 residues. V was cut by 5 bases and J by 4 bases, with 9 bases left in between. The CDR3 here is CASSPLEYEQYF. CDR3 bases: TGTGCCAGCAGTCCTCTCGAGTACGAGCAGTACTTC.